The clone carrying this T cell receptor (beta chain) was observed a handful of times. A much more abundant neighbour one base away suggests this may be a read error. This specimen belongs to a study of T cell repertoires in cytomegalovirus infection. MiXCR was run by TCRdb on the reads, yielding one entry per CDR3 protein. The data hold about 130,000 distinct CDR3 sequences, with more than 7% observed a single time. The CDR3 covers 14 residues. With 2 bases removed from V and 4 bases from J, the gap between germline ends came to 11 bases. CDR1 and CDR2 from the germline V gene are MNHEY and SVGAGI. This sequence originates from a human donor in good health (CMV status not recorded). Some clones in this sample may be carry-over from other donors' samples. The sample taken for sequencing was PBMCs. The rearrangement links TRBV6-5 to TRBJ1-1; D possibly corresponds to TRBD1 (6 bases). CDR3 loop: CASSYLQGITEAFF. CDR3 DNA sequence: TGTGCCAGCAGTTACCTACAGGGAATCACTGAAGCTTTCTTT.